Each of the 13 T cell receptor beta chains below was sequenced from the same sample in a study of STAT5B mutations in CD4+ large granular lymphocyte leukemia. Profiled with immunoSEQ multiplex PCR; TCRdb holds only in-frame clones, not every one. The sample includes 30,000 to 35,000 clones, approximately 80% of them seen just once. Sequenced material: CD4+ T cells from blood buffy coats. The source is a human donor in good health.

The genes are TRBV5-1 and TRBJ2-1; perhaps TRBD1 as D (6 bases). The germline V and J ends were trimmed by 5 bases and 8 bases, with 17 bases remaining between them. The CDR3 is 14 amino acids. Germline V gene lookup returns CDR1 SGHRS and CDR2 YFSETQ. CDR3 nucleotide sequence: TGCGCCAGCAGTTCTTCCACAGGGTCCGATGAGCAGTTCTTC. This codes for CASSSSTGSDEQFF.

This clone was detected once. The rearrangement uses TRBV29-1 and TRBJ2-3; no reliable D call. The germline V gene encodes CDR1 SQVTM and CDR2 ANQGSEA. CDR3 length equals 11 residues. The germline V and J ends were trimmed by 4 bases and 6 bases, with 8 bases remaining between them. The DNA for the CDR3 is TGCAGCGTTGGGCGCTCGGATACGCAGTATTTT. This codes for CSVGRSDTQYF.

The rearrangement links TRBV5-4 to TRBJ2-5, with a tentative D call TRBD1 (6 bases). This CDR3 region has 16 residues. The germline CDR1 and CDR2 sequences are SGHNT and YYREEE (reference sequence). V was cut by 1 base and J by 4 bases, with 17 bases left in between. CDR3 in DNA: TGTGCCAGCAGCTTGTCAATGTCCACACAGGGAGAGACCCAGTACTTC. It encodes CASSLSMSTQGETQYF. The whole variable domain, filled in from reference TRBV5-4 and TRBJ2-5, reads ETGVTQSPTHLIKTRGQQVTLRCSSQSGHNTVSWYQQALGQGPQFIFQYYREEENGRGNFPPRFSGLQFPNYSSELNVNALELDDSALYLCASSLSMSTQGETQYFGPGTRLLVL.

Here the CDR3 DNA reads TGTGCCAGCAGCTTTCAGGGCCAGGACAATGAGCAGTTCTTC. Encoded protein: CASSFQGQDNEQFF. The genes are TRBV7-3 and TRBJ2-1, with a weak D call TRBD1 (5 bases). Germline lookup yields CDR1 SGHTA and CDR2 FQGTGA. Trimming pared 3 bases from V and 5 bases from J, leaving 11 bases between. The CDR3 sequence is 14 residues long.

This chain links TRBV10-1 with TRBJ1-1, with D unclear. Germline values: CDR1 WNHNN, CDR2 SYGVQD (reference sequence). The V end lost 5 bases, the J end lost 1 base, and 8 bases lay between the germline ends. The CDR3 contains 13 residues. CDR3 loop: CASSLDWNTEAFF. Written as DNA, the CDR3 is TGCGCCAGCAGTCTAGACTGGAACACTGAAGCTTTCTTT.

The chain joins TRBV9 to TRBJ2-1, with 8 bases fitting TRBD2. Germline V gene sequence: CDR1 SGDLS, CDR2 YYNGEE. The CDR3 spans 16 residues. Germline trimming cut 0 bases from V and 9 bases from J; bases unmatched to any gene: 11. CDR3: CASSVGNSGIGSEQFF. The CDR3 DNA follows: TGTGCCAGCAGCGTAGGGAATAGCGGGATCGGAAGTGAGCAGTTCTTC.

The V gene is TRBV15, the J gene TRBJ2-5, with 8 bases matching TRBD1. From germline, CDR1 is LNHNV and CDR2 YYDKDF (reference sequence). The CDR3 is made up of 14 amino acids. J lost 4 bases, V lost 1 base, and 2 bases had no gene match. This CDR3 reads CATSRGQGAETQYF. The CDR3 coding sequence is TGTGCCACCAGCAGAGGTCAGGGGGCAGAGACCCAGTACTTC.

The rearrangement uses TRBV7-2 and TRBJ2-2; 9 bases are a match to TRBD1. This CDR3 is built from 16 residues. The germline CDR1 and CDR2 sequences are SGHTA and FQGNSA. The V gene end was trimmed by 5 bases and the J gene end by 7 bases; junction bases not matched to a gene: 11. The CDR3 DNA reads as TGTGCCAGCAGCCCCCTGGACAGGGGCAGTGGCGGGGAGCTGTTTTTT. Encoded protein: CASSPLDRGSGGELFF. Drawing the rest from reference TRBV7-2 and TRBJ2-2, the complete variable domain is GAGVSQSPSNKVTEKGKDVELRCDPISGHTALYWYRQSLGQGLEFLIYFQGNSAPDKSGLPSDRFSAERTGGSVSTLTIQRTQQEDSAVYLCASSPLDRGSGGELFFGEGSRLTVL.

This clone occurred once. J is TRBJ2-1 and V is TRBV11-2; D remains ambiguous. Germline lookup yields CDR1 SGHAT and CDR2 FQNNGV. This CDR3 spans 13 amino acids. Trimming cost V 4 bases and J 4 bases, with 8 bases left between them. The chain's CDR3 is CASSWSDYNEQFF. CDR3 DNA sequence: TGTGCCAGCAGCTGGTCCGATTACAATGAGCAGTTCTTC.

This chain uses TRBV4-3 with TRBJ1-1; D ambiguous. V dropped 1 base and J dropped 4 bases, with 13 bases sitting between them. Germline V gives CDR1 LGHNA, CDR2 YSLEER. The CDR3 spans 15 residues. For the CDR3, the DNA is TGCGCCAGCAGCCAAGGGAGGGCATTTCGCACTGAAGCTTTCTTT. Residues: CASSQGRAFRTEAFF.

The rearrangement uses TRBV18 and TRBJ1-5; no definite D call. Trimming took off 2 bases at V and 4 bases at J, with 12 bases between the two ends. The CDR3 runs to 15 residues. From germline, CDR1 is KGHSH and CDR2 LQKENI. The CDR3 DNA sequence: TGTGCCAGCTCACCAGAAACGGACCCTAATCAGCCCCAGCATTTT. Protein sequence: CASSPETDPNQPQHF.

The chain uses TRBV19 and TRBJ1-3; unclear D gene. The V gene lost 5 bases and the J gene lost 0 bases, with 11 bases spanning the gap. The length of the CDR3 is 15 residues. The germline gives CDR1 LNHDA, CDR2 SQIVND (reference sequence). The CDR3 loop reads CASSRRRVSGNTIYF. In DNA form, the CDR3 reads TGTGCCAGTAGTCGTCGCCGGGTCTCTGGAAACACCATATATTTT.

In the case of this clone: At one boundary the junction diverges from the germline segment, which might be a read error. This sample includes further DNA sequences coding for the same CDR3. The CDR3 bases are TGTGCCAGCAGCCCGGGGCGGGATGGGGCCAATGTCCTGACTTTC. Translation gives CASSPGRDGANVLTF. The V and J genes are TRBV27 and TRBJ2-6; weak D call: TRBD2 (6 bases). The CDR3 covers 15 residues. The germline V gene has CDR1 MNHEY and CDR2 SMNVEV (reference sequence).